This entry lists 2 T cell receptor beta chains sequenced from one sample in a study of T-cell memory formation after mild COVID-19. A single record per CDR3 protein comes from TCRdb applying MiXCR to the 5' RACE reads. Among some 350,000 distinct CDR3 sequences listed, roughly 13% were seen once. Sequences were obtained from PBMCs or a T cell subset sorted from them (not recorded which). The receptor set was obtained from a man aged 18 to 29 who had mild COVID-19 (a few samples of this study predate the infection). Cell type and time point are not known.

The DNA for the CDR3 is TGTGCCAGCAGCTTGCGTGGGACAGTACTAATTGGTGCTTTCTTT. Its translation: CASSLRGTVLIGAFF. The rearrangement joins TRBV5-6 to TRBJ1-1; 7 bases are a match to TRBD1. The CDR3 covers 15 residues. Germline V gives CDR1 SGHDT, CDR2 YYEEEE. The V and J ends lost 1 base and 11 bases, in that order; junction bases with no gene match: 14.

In this sample, this clonotype turned up many times. The chain employs TRBV29-1 and TRBJ2-1; no definite D call. The V and J ends lost 3 bases and 1 base respectively, with 4 bases between them. The germline CDR1 and CDR2 sequences are SQVTM and ANQGSEA. The length of the CDR3 is 12 residues. This CDR3 is CSVEESYNEQFF. The CDR3 coding sequence is TGCAGCGTTGAGGAATCCTACAATGAGCAGTTCTTC.